Each of the 14 T cell receptor beta chains below was sequenced from the same sample in a study of beta chain features in type 1 diabetes. As every portion of the isolated RNA was reverse transcribed, the sequencing read expressed TCRB transcripts. TCRdb keeps only in-frame clones here, not all; method: immunoSEQ multiplex PCR. The repertoire holds under 400,000 clones, with roughly 12% as singletons. Their recognized antigens are unknown. General observations from the study: Type 1 diabetes patients had TCRB CDR3s that were shorter (moderately but significantly so) in all four CD4+ subsets.

What was sequenced was naive CD4+ T cells from blood. Every receptor here comes from a woman under 30 with type 1 diabetes.

The chain couples TRBV25-1 to TRBJ2-3, with 7 bases that match TRBD2. V gave up 3 bases and J gave up 5 bases; unmatched junction bases: 5. The germline CDR1 and CDR2 sequences are MGHDK and SYGVNS. There are 14 residues in the CDR3. As DNA, the CDR3 is TGTGCCAGCAGTGAGGCGGGAGATTTAGATACGCAGTATTTT. Amino acids: CASSEAGDLDTQYF.

This clone turned up a few times. This rearrangement joins TRBV7-8 to TRBJ2-7; 7 nucleotides line up with TRBD2. Losses at the gene ends were 5 bases for V and 4 bases for J; bases not matched to a gene: 20. CDR1 and CDR2 from the germline V gene are SGHVS and FQNEAQ. CDR3 length: 18 amino acids. The CDR3 DNA reads as TGTGCCAGCAGCGAATTAGGGATTGCTAGCGGCCGTAATTACGAGCAGTACTTC. Amino acid sequence: CASSELGIASGRNYEQYF.

This chain uses TRBV4-2 with TRBJ2-1; 7 bases are shared with TRBD1. V shed 2 bases and J 0 bases; nucleotides not matched to a gene: 7. Germline V CDR1 and CDR2: LGHNA, YNFKEQ. The CDR3 has 17 amino acids. DNA for the CDR3: TGTGCCAGCAGCCAAATGGGACAGCGGAGCTCCTACAATGAGCAGTTCTTC. Translating it yields CASSQMGQRSSYNEQFF.

This clone was seen only a few times. The V and J genes are TRBV28 and TRBJ2-5, with 7 bases matching TRBD2. Germline V gene sequence: CDR1 MDHEN, CDR2 SYDVKM. V trimming: 6 bases; J trimming: 5 bases; junction bases outside the gene matches: 9. This CDR3 region has 14 residues. In nucleotides, the CDR3 is TGTGCCAGCAGAGAGGGACGGCGGGGGGAGACCCAGTACTTC. This translates into CASREGRRGETQYF.

The chain uses TRBV7-3 and TRBJ2-7, with TRBD2 matching 13 bases. The germline V gene encodes CDR1 SGHTA and CDR2 FQGTGA. The CDR3 covers 15 residues. V dropped 5 bases and J dropped 2; count of bases not matched to a gene: 3. The CDR3 DNA reads as TGTGCCAGCAGCACCGGGACTAGCGGGACCTACGAGCAGTACTTC. Its protein product is CASSTGTSGTYEQYF.

This clone occurred a few times. This rearrangement joins TRBV6-6 to TRBJ2-7; weak D call: TRBD1 (6 bases). The germline V gene has CDR1 MNHNY and CDR2 SVGAGI (reference sequence). The CDR3 consists of 13 residues. The ends were cut back, 5 bases at V and 3 bases at J, with 11 bases in the middle. CDR3 sequence reads: CASSPTGFYEQYF. For the CDR3, the DNA is TGTGCCAGCAGTCCTACAGGGTTCTACGAGCAGTACTTC.

CDR3 DNA sequence: TGTGCCAGCAGCTTACGGCCCACAGGGGCGTTCTCTGGGGCCAACGTCCTGACTTTC. It specifies CASSLRPTGAFSGANVLTF. The rearrangement links TRBV11-2 to TRBJ2-6; 7 bases are shared with TRBD1. V shed 2 bases and J 0 bases; nucleotides not matched to a gene: 10. This CDR3 comprises 19 residues. Germline V gene lookup returns CDR1 SGHAT and CDR2 FQNNGV.

This sequence joins TRBV5-1 and TRBJ1-6; D is uncertain. Germline loops: CDR1 SGHRS, CDR2 YFSETQ. This CDR3 is 15 amino acids long. Trimming took off 4 bases at V and 7 bases at J, with 15 bases between the two ends. CDR3 sequence: CASSPLQSPNSPLHF. DNA of the CDR3: TGCGCCAGCAGCCCATTACAGAGCCCCAATTCACCCCTCCACTTT.

This clone has a handful of counts. V is TRBV29-1 and J is TRBJ2-6; D unresolved. CDR1 is SQVTM, CDR2 ANQGSEA, per germline. Trimming stripped 5 bases from V and 0 bases from J, with 5 bases between. The length of the CDR3 is 13 residues. The CDR3 DNA reads TGCAGCGTTCCTATCTCTGGGGCCAACGTCCTGACTTTC. Translating it yields CSVPISGANVLTF.

With respect to this clone: The same CDR3 also results from other DNA sequences found in this sample. The V gene is TRBV7-2, the J gene TRBJ1-1; D may be TRBD1 (5 bases). The germline gives CDR1 SGHTA, CDR2 FQGNSA. The CDR3 spans 13 residues. Trimming removed 5 bases at V and 1 base at J, with 8 bases between. The CDR3 bases are TGTGCCAGCAGCCTCGACAGGAACACTGAAGCTTTCTTT. Amino acid sequence: CASSLDRNTEAFF.

This clone appeared a few times. The V call is TRBV2, the J call TRBJ2-5; possible D gene TRBD2, 6 bases. CDR3 size: 16 residues. Germline V lookup: CDR1 SNHLY, CDR2 FYNNEI. Between the trimmed V and J ends, which lost 1 base and 4 bases, there was a span of 16 bases. CDR3: CASSEVAGYRGETQYF. CDR3 DNA: TGTGCCAGCAGTGAAGTGGCGGGATATCGAGGAGAGACCCAGTACTTC.

The genes are TRBV6-1 and TRBJ2-7; D remains ambiguous. The ends were cut back, 8 bases at V and 0 bases at J, with 14 bases in the middle. Germline V gene sequence: CDR1 MNHNS, CDR2 SASEGT. This CDR3 region has 14 residues. The CDR3: CASGLTESSYEQYF. For the CDR3, the DNA is TGTGCCAGCGGGTTAACAGAGAGCTCCTACGAGCAGTACTTC.

The V call is TRBV27, the J call TRBJ2-6; D not resolved. Trimming pared 7 bases from V and 0 bases from J, leaving 10 bases between. This CDR3 is 15 amino acids long. Germline V CDR1 and CDR2: MNHEY, SMNVEV (reference sequence). Here the CDR3 reads CASTTGGSGANVLTF. DNA for the CDR3: TGTGCCAGCACTACTGGTGGCTCTGGGGCCAACGTCCTGACTTTC.

This chain joins TRBV7-9 and TRBJ2-1; the D gene is possibly TRBD1 (6 bases). CDR1 is SEHNR and CDR2 is FQNEAQ in the germline V gene (reference sequence). V shed 1 base and J shed 5 bases, with 12 bases lying between them. CDR3 size: 15 residues. CDR3: CASSLDTRTDNEQFF. The CDR3 DNA reads as TGTGCCAGCAGCTTAGATACAAGGACAGACAATGAGCAGTTCTTC.